This paragraph reports one T cell receptor (beta chain). Its antigen is unidentified. This entry is derived from a study of T cell responses to AZD1222 COVID-19 vaccine. Repertoires were generated with immunoSEQ multiplex PCR, while TCRdb's copy carries only in-frame clones and drops some. The sample comprises 110,000 to 150,000 clones, roughly 92% of which are singletons, and roughly 1.8% rests with the top ten. Study-wide results and limits: The breadth and depth of Spike-specific TCRs increased once two AZD1222 doses had been given.

The CDR3 has 17 residues. Germline CDR1 is SGHTA and CDR2 is FQGNSA. Trimming removed 5 bases at V and 8 bases at J, with 25 bases between. The chain uses TRBV7-2 and TRBJ2-1; D not resolved. The sample here was peripheral blood, taken on day 0 of AZD1222 vaccination. This receptor was taken from an adult in good health. The CDR3 nucleotides read TGTGCCAGCAGCATTACTCTAGGACGGGCCACAAAGGATGAGCAGTTCTTC. Protein: CASSITLGRATKDEQFF.